This TCR beta chain appears in the sequencing data of a study of T cell clones after liver transplantation. The wider study: A pre-transplant mixed lymphocyte reaction with TCRbeta sequencing defined graft-donor-reactive clones followed in post-transplant blood.

Sequenced by immunoSEQ multiplex PCR; TCRdb stores in-frame clones only, minus some. The data contain about 76,000 clones, roughly 85% of them seen just once; the ten biggest clones take up 2.8%. CDR3 length: 16 amino acids. CDR1 and CDR2 (germline): SGDLS, YYNGEE. Trimming shortened V by 4 bases and J by 4 bases, and 15 bases separated the two germline ends. General study findings and limits: Graft donor-reactive T cells possibly entered the graft instead of undergoing deletion. Small, mixed patient groups and varying post-transplant times limit these conclusions.

Concerning this clone: The antigen is unknown.

This chain joins TRBV9 and TRBJ2-6; D is unresolved. This specimen consisted of CD4+ T cells from blood, obtained at the 22-month timepoint. This clonotype was sampled from a human patient who received a liver transplant. Some T cells here may be from the graft donor. The DNA for the CDR3 is TGTGCCAGCAGCCCGTCCACAAGGCACGGGGCCAACGTCCTGACTTTC. Translating it yields CASSPSTRHGANVLTF.